These 26 T cell receptor beta chains originate from one sample sequenced in a study of T-cell reconstitution after alpha-beta-depleted transplantation in children. A library of TCRbeta sequences, prepared with unique molecular identifiers, was generated. TCRdb fed the PCR reads into MiXCR, producing one record per CDR3 protein. Of 200,000 to 250,000 distinct CDR3 sequences listed, about a quarter are singletons. The source was PBMCs, collected before TCRalphabeta/CD19-depleted stem cell transplant. The receptor source for this set is a girl aged 2-9 years with Fanconi anemia, due to receive a stem cell transplant.

This clonotype was counted many times. The rearrangement joins TRBV5-6 to TRBJ2-1; D gene ambiguous. Germline V gene data show CDR1 as SGHDT and CDR2 as YYEEEE. Trimming removed 0 bases at V and 8 bases at J, with 12 bases between. This CDR3 spans 14 amino acids. CDR3 sequence (DNA): TGTGCCAGCAGCTTGGCCAGACCCTGGCATGAGCAGTTCTTC. This encodes CASSLARPWHEQFF.

This clonotype showed up just a few times. The gene calls are TRBV6-6 and TRBJ2-5; D unclear. Trimming pared 7 bases from V and 1 base from J, leaving 4 bases between. The CDR3 has 11 amino acids. CDR1 is MNHNY, CDR2 SVGAGI, per germline (reference sequence). The CDR3 bases are TGTGCCAGCAAGTTCCAAGAGACCCAGTACTTC. Translation gives CASKFQETQYF.

This clonotype has just one count. For the CDR3, the DNA is TGTGCCAGCAGTGATTACGGGGGGCTCGGCGAGCAGTACTTC. It yields the protein CASSDYGGLGEQYF. The chain has TRBV2 and TRBJ2-7; tentative D call: TRBD2 (7 bases). Germline V gives CDR1 SNHLY, CDR2 FYNNEI. With 3 bases removed from V and 6 bases from J, the gap between germline ends came to 15 bases. The CDR3 has 14 residues. Looking up the rest from reference TRBV2 and TRBJ2-7 gives the full variable domain: EPEVTQTPSHQVTQMGQEVILRCVPISNHLYFYWYRQILGQKVEFLVSFYNNEISEKSEIFDDQFSVERPDGSNFTLKIRSTKLEDSAMYFCASSDYGGLGEQYFGPGTRLTVT.

This clonotype is a singleton in its sample. The V gene is TRBV6-1, the J gene TRBJ1-2; D not resolved. Between the trimmed V and J ends, which lost 5 bases and 2 bases, there was a span of 18 bases. Germline V gene lookup returns CDR1 MNHNS and CDR2 SASEGT. The CDR3 length is 16 residues. Here the CDR3 reads CASSPTPTRRNYGYTF. The CDR3, as DNA: TGTGCCAGCAGTCCCACCCCAACCAGACGGAACTATGGCTACACCTTC.

The chain is built from TRBV11-2 and TRBJ2-3; tentative D call: TRBD2 (6 bases). Between the trimmed V and J ends, which lost 2 bases and 4 bases, there was a span of 13 bases. CDR3 length equals 15 residues. Germline CDR1 is SGHAT and CDR2 is FQNNGV. DNA of the CDR3: TGTGCCAGCAGCTTAAATTCGGCGGGACCAGATACGCAGTATTTT. Translation: CASSLNSAGPDTQYF.

The chain carries TRBV11-2 and TRBJ2-3; D unclear. V was shortened by 0 bases and J by 4 bases, with 8 bases between the two germline ends. Germline values: CDR1 SGHAT, CDR2 FQNNGV. The CDR3 extends over 14 amino acids. CDR3 nucleotides: TGTGCCAGCAGCTTAGATCTGGTCGCAGATACGCAGTATTTT. Its protein product is CASSLDLVADTQYF.

This sequence joins TRBV5-1 and TRBJ2-1; no firm D call. Between the trimmed V and J ends, which lost 2 bases and 1 base, there was a span of 13 bases. From germline, CDR1 is SGHRS and CDR2 YFSETQ. This CDR3 has 16 amino acids. The CDR3 protein is CASSFYNRRSYNEQFF. The CDR3 nucleotides are TGCGCCAGCAGCTTTTATAACAGACGATCCTACAATGAGCAGTTCTTC.

This clonotype was counted only a few times. The CDR3, as DNA: TGCAGTGCTAGAGGAAGGGACAGGGAATACGAGCAGTACTTC. Its protein product is CSARGRDREYEQYF. J is TRBJ2-7 and V is TRBV20-1, with TRBD1 matching over 9 bases. Germline V gene lookup returns CDR1 DFQATT and CDR2 SNEGSKA (reference sequence). Losses at the gene ends were 1 base for V and 4 bases for J; bases not matched to a gene: 5. This CDR3 spans 14 amino acids.

The chain employs TRBV9 and TRBJ2-7; D possibly matches TRBD1 or TRBD2 (7 bases each). The germline CDR1 and CDR2 sequences are SGDLS and YYNGEE. The germline V and J ends were trimmed by 0 bases and 4 bases, with 14 bases remaining between them. This CDR3 has 15 amino acids. This CDR3 is CASSVGGGGTYEQYF. For the CDR3, the DNA is TGTGCCAGCAGCGTAGGGGGAGGGGGCACGTACGAGCAGTACTTC.

This clonotype was counted only a few times. The chain carries TRBV28 and TRBJ2-1, with 7 bases lining up with TRBD2. The CDR3 has 16 amino acids. Germline assignment: CDR1 MDHEN and CDR2 SYDVKM. J gave up 10 bases and V 4 bases, and 16 bases lay outside the gene matches. As DNA, the CDR3 is TGTGCCAGCAGTTCACTAGGTGGGAGGGCCCTCCGCGAGCAGTTCTTC. The encoded protein is CASSSLGGRALREQFF.

This clonotype was detected ten times or more. The chain combines TRBV20-1 with TRBJ2-2; weak D call: TRBD2 (5 bases). Per the germline V gene, CDR1 is DFQATT and CDR2 is SNEGSKA (reference sequence). Trimming removed 3 bases at V and 3 bases at J, with 20 bases between. The CDR3 length is 17 residues. DNA for the CDR3: TGCAGTGCTAGTCCCCCTTACGGGAAAAGGGACACCGGGGAGCTGTTTTTT. It yields the protein CSASPPYGKRDTGELFF.

This chain links TRBV6-6 with TRBJ2-7, with D possibly being TRBD2 (5 bases). CDR3 length equals 12 residues. V lost 8 bases and J lost 5, with 13 bases in between. From germline, CDR1 is MNHNY and CDR2 SVGAGI (reference sequence). Written as DNA, the CDR3 is TGTGCCAGCGGAGGACTGCTTAACGAGCAGTACTTC. It encodes CASGGLLNEQYF.

This clonotype was detected many times. At one boundary the junction diverges from the germline segment, which might be a read error. This CDR3 reads CSARRASSHEQYF. The CDR3 nucleotides are TGCAGTGCTAGGCGGGCTAGCTCCCACGAGCAGTACTTC. The V call is TRBV20-1, the J call TRBJ2-7; D possibly corresponds to TRBD2 (5 bases). From germline, CDR1 is DFQATT and CDR2 SNEGSKA (reference sequence). The CDR3 loop spans 13 amino acids.

This clonotype was observed a handful of times. This chain joins TRBV6-5 and TRBJ2-5; no clear D. CDR1 and CDR2 (germline): MNHEY, SVGAGI. The V gene lost 0 bases and the J gene lost 4 bases, with 9 bases spanning the gap. The CDR3 runs to 14 residues. The CDR3, as DNA: TGTGCCAGCAGTTACTCCCACTGGCGAGAGACCCAGTACTTC. Its protein product is CASSYSHWRETQYF.

The chain carries TRBV10-3 and TRBJ1-2; 10 bases are shared with TRBD1. The CDR3 length is 15 residues. Trimming took 4 bases from V and 0 from J; bases not matched to a gene: 2. Germline lookup yields CDR1 ENHRY and CDR2 SYGVKD. The CDR3 nucleotides are TGTGCCATCAGTGCCGGACAGGGGGCTAACTATGGCTACACCTTC. Translated, it gives CAISAGQGANYGYTF.

This chain joins TRBV2 and TRBJ2-2; D remains unclear. The CDR3 runs 14 residues. Germline assignment: CDR1 SNHLY and CDR2 FYNNEI. V lost 3 bases to trimming and J lost 1 base, with 6 bases between them. As DNA, the CDR3 is TGTGCCAGCAGTGAGACGCAGAACACCGGGGAGCTGTTTTTT. As protein: CASSETQNTGELFF. Full variable domain (remainder filled in from reference TRBV2 and TRBJ2-2): EPEVTQTPSHQVTQMGQEVILRCVPISNHLYFYWYRQILGQKVEFLVSFYNNEISEKSEIFDDQFSVERPDGSNFTLKIRSTKLEDSAMYFCASSETQNTGELFFGEGSRLTVL.

This clonotype was recorded many times. The chain uses TRBV2 and TRBJ2-5; D perhaps matches TRBD1 (5 bases). The CDR3 contains 16 residues. Germline values: CDR1 SNHLY, CDR2 FYNNEI. Trimming removed 6 bases from V and 2 bases from J, with 19 bases in between. CDR3 amino acids: CASSRVNGRGQETQYF. The CDR3 region has the DNA TGTGCCAGCAGCAGGGTAAATGGTAGAGGTCAAGAGACCCAGTACTTC.

This clonotype occurred a few times. The gene calls are TRBV5-1 and TRBJ2-7; D tentatively reads TRBD1 or TRBD2 (5 bases each). Germline CDR1 is SGHRS and CDR2 is YFSETQ. Trimming stripped 1 base from V and 0 bases from J, with 11 bases between. This CDR3 has 15 amino acids. CDR3: CASSLTGTASYEQYF. In DNA, the CDR3 is TGCGCCAGCAGCTTGACCGGGACCGCCTCCTACGAGCAGTACTTC.

This clonotype was counted ten times or more. The chain carries TRBV25-1 and TRBJ2-3, with TRBD2 identical over 13 bases. V lost 4 bases to trimming and J lost 5 bases; unmatched junction nucleotides: 0. The CDR3 consists of 14 residues. Germline V gene data show CDR1 as MGHDK and CDR2 as SYGVNS. The CDR3 protein is CASSGTSGRDTQYF. CDR3 in DNA: TGTGCCAGCAGTGGGACTAGCGGGAGAGATACGCAGTATTTT. The variable domain in full, completed from reference TRBV25-1 and TRBJ2-3, reads EADIYQTPRYLVIGTGKKITLECSQTMGHDKMYWYQQDPGMELHLIHYSYGVNSTEKGDLSSESTVSRIRTEHFPLTLESARPSHTSQYLCASSGTSGRDTQYFGPGTRLTVL.

This clonotype was counted many times. The chain uses TRBV13 and TRBJ2-5, with 7 positions matching TRBD1. The CDR3 extends over 14 amino acids. Germline-derived CDR1 and CDR2 are PRHDT and FYEKMQ (reference sequence). The V gene end was trimmed by 5 bases and the J gene end by 6 bases; junction bases not matched to a gene: 9. The CDR3: CASSQGTDRKTQYF. The CDR3, as DNA: TGTGCCAGCAGCCAAGGGACAGACAGGAAGACCCAGTACTTC.

This chain links TRBV5-1 with TRBJ2-4, with D tentatively TRBD1 (6 bases). V lost 4 bases, J lost 0 bases, and 8 bases lay in between. CDR3 length equals 14 residues. Germline-derived CDR1 and CDR2 are SGHRS and YFSETQ. The CDR3 DNA is TGCGCCAGCAGCGCACAGGGAGCCAAAAACATTCAGTACTTC. As protein: CASSAQGAKNIQYF.

This clonotype was recorded a few times. The gene calls are TRBV7-6 and TRBJ2-3; possible D gene TRBD1, 5 bases. With 1 base removed from V and 1 base from J, the gap between germline ends came to 6 bases. The length of the CDR3 is 14 residues. CDR1 and CDR2 from the germline V gene are SGHVS and FNYEAQ. Here the CDR3 reads CASSLVRGTDTQYF. In nucleotides, the CDR3 is TGTGCCAGCAGCTTAGTCAGGGGCACAGATACGCAGTATTTT.

The rearrangement joins TRBV5-1 to TRBJ2-7; a weak D match, TRBD1 (5 bases). This CDR3 region has 16 residues. V gave up 0 bases and J gave up 2 bases, with 15 bases separating them. Germline CDR1 reads SGHRS; CDR2 reads YFSETQ. The CDR3: CASSLGAGSSAYEQYF. CDR3 sequence (DNA): TGCGCCAGCAGCTTGGGGGCAGGGTCCAGTGCCTACGAGCAGTACTTC.

This clonotype was seen more than once but under ten times. J is TRBJ2-7 and V is TRBV29-1; no definite D call. V was clipped by 4 bases and J by 5 bases, with 9 bases between them. The CDR3 contains 11 residues. Germline CDR1 is SQVTM and CDR2 is ANQGSEA. CDR3 sequence (DNA): TGCAGCGTTGGGGCGCCGGACGAGCAGTACTTC. Translated: CSVGAPDEQYF.

This clonotype showed up just a few times. This chain uses TRBV9 with TRBJ2-1, with TRBD2 matching 8 bases. Looked up from germline, CDR1 is SGDLS and CDR2 is YYNGEE. V lost 2 bases, J lost 3 bases, and 4 bases stayed unmatched. The CDR3 covers 15 residues. Here the CDR3 DNA reads TGTGCCAGCAGCGTGAGCGGGAGCGGCTACAATGAGCAGTTCTTC. It codes for CASSVSGSGYNEQFF.

V gene TRBV6-1 combines with J gene TRBJ2-1; TRBD2 matches at 7 bases. This CDR3 comprises 15 residues. The J segment lost 0 bases and the V segment lost 1 base, leaving 0 bases of the junction unmatched. Germline V gene lookup returns CDR1 MNHNS and CDR2 SASEGT. This CDR3 reads CASSEGGSSYNEQFF. The CDR3 DNA follows: TGTGCCAGCAGTGAAGGCGGGAGCTCCTACAATGAGCAGTTCTTC.